This TCR beta chain stems from a study of blood T cells in healthy people across ages. V was cut by 3 bases and J by 7 bases, with 16 bases left in between. The CDR3 has 15 amino acids. Germline V lookup: CDR1 SEHNR, CDR2 FQNEAQ (reference sequence). Combining a sample-barcoded 5' primer with a J-beta primer mix, a second PCR ran for roughly 7 to 12 cycles. Via MiXCR, TCRdb re-called the 5' RACE reads, giving one row per CDR3 protein. Of 850,000 or so distinct CDR3 sequences in the sample, 25% to 30% were seen once. This clonotype was counted many times. J is TRBJ2-1 and V is TRBV7-9; D not resolved. Sequenced sample: blood. The clonotype originates from a woman of 80 years or more in good health. The DNA for the CDR3 is TGTGCCAGCAGCTTGGACCTTAGTCTGGGGAATGAGCAGTTCTTC. Amino acids: CASSLDLSLGNEQFF.